Each of the 21 T cell receptor beta chains below was sequenced from the same sample in a study of T-cell reconstitution after alpha-beta-depleted transplantation in children. Preparation of the TCRbeta library involved a method that used unique molecular identifiers. TCRdb called the PCR reads again in MiXCR, with one record for every CDR3 protein. The repertoire includes hundreds of thousands of distinct CDR3 sequences, 13% of them detected once, and approximately 4.3% sits in the top ten. The sequenced sample was PBMCs, obtained from the stem cell graft. The receptors were sampled from a human donor who donated a stem cell graft to a child with Fanconi anemia.

In this sample, this clonotype turned up many times. V and J are TRBV12-3 or TRBV12-4 and TRBJ2-5; 11 positions match TRBD1. The CDR3 spans 13 residues. Trimming cost V 8 bases and J 5 bases; bases outside gene matches: 4. The CDR3 DNA reads TGTGCCAGCCAGGGACAGGGGGTGGAGACCCAGTACTTC. Amino acids: CASQGQGVETQYF.

V usage is TRBV15 and J usage is TRBJ2-2; tentative D call: TRBD1 (6 bases). Looked up from germline, CDR1 is LNHNV and CDR2 is YYDKDF (reference sequence). This CDR3 has 14 residues. Trimming removed 3 bases at V and 6 bases at J, with 11 bases between. CDR3 residues: CATSSEQGPGELFF. The CDR3 bases are TGTGCCACCAGCAGTGAACAGGGACCCGGGGAGCTGTTTTTT.

The chain has TRBV5-6 and TRBJ2-3, with TRBD2 as a possible D gene (5 bases). Germline V gene data show CDR1 as SGHDT and CDR2 as YYEEEE. The CDR3 loop spans 14 amino acids. V lost 4 bases, J lost 5 bases, and 14 bases lay in between. The CDR3 sequence: CASSQLASGDTQYF. The CDR3 DNA is TGTGCCAGCAGCCAGCTTGCCAGCGGAGATACGCAGTATTTT.

This chain links TRBV3-1 with TRBJ1-1, with 9 positions matching TRBD1. The junction had 5 bases not matched to a gene; V was cut back by 4 bases and J by 5 bases. From germline, CDR1 is LGHDT and CDR2 YNNKEL (reference sequence). This CDR3 is 14 amino acids long. The DNA of the CDR3 is TGTGCCAGCAGCCCTTACAGGGGGCAGACTGAAGCTTTCTTT. It yields the protein CASSPYRGQTEAFF.

This clonotype has a count of ten or more. This chain links TRBV7-9 with TRBJ2-3, with D unresolved. The CDR3 consists of 12 residues. The V end lost 3 bases, the J end lost 4 bases, and 5 bases lay between the germline ends. The germline V gene encodes CDR1 SEHNR and CDR2 FQNEAQ (reference sequence). Here the CDR3 DNA reads TGTGCCAGCAGCTTGACATCAGATACGCAGTATTTT. Its protein product is CASSLTSDTQYF.

The sample holds a few counts of this clonotype. V gene TRBV7-2 combines with J gene TRBJ2-5; a possible D gene is TRBD1 (7 bases). Per germline, CDR1 SGHTA and CDR2 FQGNSA. V gave up 4 bases and J gave up 2 bases, with 11 bases separating them. The CDR3 extends over 14 amino acids. CDR3 DNA: TGTGCCAGCAGCTGGCAGGGGGGACAAGAGACCCAGTACTTC. Protein product: CASSWQGGQETQYF.

This clonotype was seen at least ten times. The V call is TRBV3-1, the J call TRBJ2-1; D gene unclear. The V gene lost 1 base and the J gene lost 2 bases, with 12 bases spanning the gap. Germline lookup yields CDR1 LGHDT and CDR2 YNNKEL (reference sequence). The CDR3 is 16 amino acids. In DNA, the CDR3 is TGTGCCAGCAGCCAAGTAGCAGGCCGAACCTACAATGAGCAGTTCTTC. The encoded protein is CASSQVAGRTYNEQFF.

This clonotype has only a few counts. This sequence joins TRBV20-1 and TRBJ2-7, with a possible D match to TRBD1 (5 bases). V dropped 0 bases and J dropped 3 bases, with 9 bases sitting between them. The CDR3 has 13 amino acids. Germline CDR1 and CDR2: DFQATT and SNEGSKA (reference sequence). The CDR3 DNA is TGCAGTGCTAGAGAGGCCAGGGTCTACGAGCAGTACTTC. This codes for CSAREARVYEQYF.

This clonotype was counted many times. The chain employs TRBV7-2 and TRBJ2-4; D uncertain. From germline, CDR1 is SGHTA and CDR2 FQGNSA. CDR3 length equals 15 residues. V was cut by 1 base and J by 5 bases, with 12 bases left in between. This CDR3 is CASSLDRRFQNIQYF. CDR3 sequence (DNA): TGTGCCAGCAGCTTAGACAGAAGGTTCCAAAACATTCAGTACTTC.

The chain employs TRBV5-1 and TRBJ2-7; 10 bases map to TRBD1. J lost 6 bases, V lost 4 bases, and 7 bases had no gene match. Germline loops: CDR1 SGHRS, CDR2 YFSETQ. This CDR3 spans 14 amino acids. CDR3 residues: CASSERQGAGEQYF. The CDR3, as DNA: TGCGCCAGCAGCGAGCGACAGGGGGCGGGCGAGCAGTACTTC. Full variable domain (rest looked up from reference TRBV5-1 and TRBJ2-7): KAGVTQTPRYLIKTRGQQVTLSCSPISGHRSVSWYQQTPGQGLQFLFEYFSETQRNKGNFPGRFSGRQFSNSRSEMNVSTLELGDSALYLCASSERQGAGEQYFGPGTRLTVT.

This clonotype has a handful of counts. The chain employs TRBV7-2 and TRBJ2-1; D is ambiguous. CDR3 length equals 13 residues. The ends were cut back, 3 bases at V and 8 bases at J, with 11 bases in the middle. Germline CDR1 and CDR2: SGHTA and FQGNSA. As DNA, the CDR3 is TGTGCCAGCAGCTTGCTTAGGAAAGATGAGCAGTTCTTC. Protein product: CASSLLRKDEQFF.

Only a few counts were recorded for this clonotype. The V call is TRBV19, the J call TRBJ2-1, with 8 bases aligning to TRBD1. Germline trimming cut 6 bases from V and 2 bases from J; bases unmatched to any gene: 6. The CDR3 spans 15 residues. The germline V gene has CDR1 LNHDA and CDR2 SQIVND (reference sequence). CDR3 in amino acids: CASSLRTGTYNEQFF. Here the CDR3 DNA reads TGTGCCAGTAGCCTCCGGACAGGGACCTACAATGAGCAGTTCTTC. Full variable domain (remainder filled in from reference TRBV19 and TRBJ2-1): DGGITQSPKYLFRKEGQNVTLSCEQNLNHDAMYWYRQDPGQGLRLIYYSQIVNDFQKGDIAEGYSVSREKKESFPLTVTSAQKNPTAFYLCASSLRTGTYNEQFFGPGTRLTVL.

This clonotype was detected many times. The chain joins TRBV3-1 to TRBJ2-2, with TRBD1 matching 8 bases. V shed 1 base and J 7 bases; nucleotides not matched to a gene: 5. The CDR3 runs to 15 residues. Germline CDR1 LGHDT, CDR2 YNNKEL (reference sequence). The CDR3 here is CASSQGTGRDGELFF. In DNA, the CDR3 is TGTGCCAGCAGCCAAGGGACAGGGCGGGACGGGGAGCTGTTTTTT. Based on the CDR3 plus reference TRBV3-1 and TRBJ2-2, the full variable domain is DTAVSQTPKYLVTQMGNDKSIKCEQNLGHDTMYWYKQDSKKFLKIMFSYNNKELIINETVPNRFSPKSPDKAHLNLHINSLELGDSAVYFCASSQGTGRDGELFFGEGSRLTVL.

This clonotype was counted between two and nine times. The chain links TRBV10-2 to TRBJ1-1, with TRBD1 matching over 7 bases. Germline V gene lookup returns CDR1 WSHSY and CDR2 SAAADI. The CDR3 loop spans 14 amino acids. Trimming cost V 3 bases and J 3 bases; bases outside gene matches: 4. The CDR3 sequence is CASSDKGQDTEAFF. CDR3 in DNA: TGCGCCAGCAGTGATAAAGGACAGGACACTGAAGCTTTCTTT.

The rearrangement uses TRBV5-1 and TRBJ2-1; possibly TRBD1 for D (5 bases). The germline gives CDR1 SGHRS, CDR2 YFSETQ. V was pared by 0 bases and J by 7 bases, with 11 bases between. This CDR3 has 14 residues. Here the CDR3 reads CASSLGQRTNEQFF. The CDR3 DNA follows: TGCGCCAGCAGCTTGGGACAGAGGACGAATGAGCAGTTCTTC.

The chain links TRBV7-8 to TRBJ2-3; D is possibly TRBD1 or TRBD2 (5 bases each). Deletions cut 8 bases from V and 4 bases from J, with 13 bases between. Germline V gene sequence: CDR1 SGHVS, CDR2 FQNEAQ. The CDR3 is 13 residues long. CDR3 nucleotides: TGTGCCAGCGGGGCCAGGGACGCAGATACGCAGTATTTT. Amino acid sequence: CASGARDADTQYF.

The rearrangement uses TRBV20-1 and TRBJ2-3; D is possibly TRBD1 or TRBD2 (5 bases each). The CDR3 has 14 residues. The V and J ends lost 5 bases and 1 base respectively, with 13 bases between them. Germline V gene sequence: CDR1 DFQATT, CDR2 SNEGSKA (reference sequence). In nucleotides, the CDR3 is TGCAGTGCTGATCAACTAGGGGGCACAGATACGCAGTATTTT. Its translation: CSADQLGGTDTQYF.

V gene TRBV5-1 combines with J gene TRBJ2-3; D could derive from TRBD1 or TRBD2 (6 bases each). V lost 7 bases and J 6 bases, leaving 15 bases between the germline ends. CDR1 and CDR2 from the germline V gene are SGHRS and YFSETQ. This CDR3 is 13 amino acids long. The CDR3 DNA sequence: TGCGCCAGCCAAAGGGGGGAAGGGGATACGCAGTATTTT. Translated: CASQRGEGDTQYF.

This clonotype was picked up a small number of times. The J gene is TRBJ1-1, the V gene TRBV3-1, with 9 bases aligning to TRBD1. Germline V gene sequence: CDR1 LGHDT, CDR2 YNNKEL (reference sequence). The CDR3 totals 19 residues. V dropped 4 bases and J dropped 2; count of bases not matched to a gene: 17. The CDR3: CASSPHPGQGLGPNTEAFF. DNA for the CDR3: TGTGCCAGCAGCCCGCATCCGGGACAGGGTTTGGGTCCCAACACTGAAGCTTTCTTT.

V usage is TRBV6-1 and J usage is TRBJ2-5, with a possible D match to TRBD1 (6 bases). The V and J ends lost 6 bases and 2 bases respectively, with 16 bases between them. CDR1 and CDR2 from the germline V gene are MNHNS and SASEGT. CDR3 length: 15 residues. The CDR3 region is CASSFLPQGQETQYF. The CDR3 DNA is TGTGCCAGCAGCTTCCTTCCTCAGGGGCAAGAGACCCAGTACTTC.

This clonotype was seen repeatedly, ten times or more. The chain has TRBV28 and TRBJ2-5, with a possible D match to TRBD1 (7 bases). The CDR3 spans 14 residues. Germline V gene sequence: CDR1 MDHEN, CDR2 SYDVKM. Trimming took 7 bases from V and 2 from J, leaving 14 bases between them. The CDR3 region is CASTHAGQQETQYF. CDR3 DNA: TGTGCCAGCACTCATGCGGGACAGCAAGAGACCCAGTACTTC. Drawing the rest from reference TRBV28 and TRBJ2-5, the complete variable domain is DVKVTQSSRYLVKRTGEKVFLECVQDMDHENMFWYRQDPGLGLRLIYFSYDVKMKEKGDIPEGYSVSREKKERFSLILESASTNQTSMYLCASTHAGQQETQYFGPGTRLLVL.